Below are 26 T cell receptor beta chains sequenced from a single sample in a study of OX40 agonist ivuxolimab in advanced cancers. Some clones are missing from TCRdb's copy, which holds only in-frame ones; the method was immunoSEQ multiplex PCR. This table has under 95,000 clones, approximately 93% appearing once. The sequencing used CD4+ or CD8+ T cells sorted from blood, collected in a trial of the OX40 agonist ivuxolimab. Receptors were obtained from an adult with an advanced solid tumor such as melanoma, head and neck, liver or kidney cancer.

The chain uses TRBV10-1 and TRBJ2-1, with a weak D call TRBD2 (6 bases). Trimming shortened V by 5 bases and J by 3 bases, and 14 bases separated the two germline ends. Germline CDR1 reads WNHNN; CDR2 reads SYGVQD (reference sequence). This CDR3 spans 15 amino acids. The DNA for the CDR3 is TGCGCCAGCAGTTCCTTCGGGAGTCGCTACAATGAGCAGTTCTTC. As protein: CASSSFGSRYNEQFF.

This clone counts as medium-sized. The V gene is TRBV30, the J gene TRBJ2-7, with TRBD2 identical over 7 bases. The CDR3 has 12 residues. The J segment lost 9 bases and the V segment lost 3 bases, leaving 8 bases of the junction unmatched. CDR1 is GTSNPN, CDR2 SVGIG, per germline (reference sequence). Here the CDR3 reads CAWSPWEGGQYF. CDR3 DNA: TGTGCCTGGAGCCCTTGGGAGGGAGGGCAGTACTTC.

The gene calls are TRBV29-1 and TRBJ1-2, with D possibly being TRBD1 (5 bases). Germline loops: CDR1 SQVTM, CDR2 ANQGSEA. The V and J ends lost 2 bases and 4 bases respectively, with 17 bases between them. This CDR3 is 15 amino acids long. The CDR3 reads CSVEWGENNGYGYTF. The CDR3 DNA reads as TGCAGCGTTGAATGGGGCGAAAACAATGGCTATGGCTACACCTTC.

This clone was seen once. This chain connects TRBV5-6 to TRBJ2-7; 11 positions match TRBD1. The ends lost 2 bases at V and 6 bases at J; junction bases unmatched: 10. The CDR3 has 16 residues. Germline CDR1 is SGHDT and CDR2 is YYEEEE. The CDR3 DNA is TGTGCCAGCAGCTTTAGGTACGGGACAGGGGGGGTCGAGCAGTACTTC. Amino acid sequence: CASSFRYGTGGVEQYF. Based on the CDR3 plus reference TRBV5-6 and TRBJ2-7, the full variable domain is DAGVTQSPTHLIKTRGQQVTLRCSPKSGHDTVSWYQQALGQGPQFIFQYYEEEERQRGNFPDRFSGHQFPNYSSELNVNALLLGDSALYLCASSFRYGTGGVEQYFGPGTRLTVT.

As concerns this clone: In the same sample, other DNA sequences code for this CDR3. V and J are TRBV27 and TRBJ1-1, with D maybe TRBD1 (5 bases). The CDR3 is 13 amino acids. Trimming cost V 5 bases and J 1 base, with 8 bases left between them. Germline CDR1 and CDR2: MNHEY and SMNVEV (reference sequence). As DNA, the CDR3 is TGTGCCAGCAGTCTCACAGGGAACACTGAAGCTTTCTTT. Its protein product is CASSLTGNTEAFF.

V usage is TRBV4-3 and J usage is TRBJ1-6; 8 positions match TRBD1. Germline V CDR1 and CDR2: LGHNA, YSLEER. The CDR3 length is 16 residues. Trimming cost V 4 bases and J 2 bases; bases outside gene matches: 4. The CDR3 protein is CASSLTGGAYNSPLHF. CDR3 bases: TGCGCCAGCAGCCTAACAGGGGGAGCCTATAATTCACCCCTCCACTTT.

In nucleotides, the CDR3 is TGTGCCAGCAGTTTAGGGGAATTCGGGAACACTGAAGCTTTCTTT. Translating gives CASSLGEFGNTEAFF. The genes are TRBV27 and TRBJ1-1; no clear D. Trimming took 2 bases from V and 1 from J, leaving 11 bases between them. The CDR3 runs to 15 residues. Germline CDR1 MNHEY, CDR2 SMNVEV (reference sequence).

This clone was detected once. The chain has TRBV7-9 and TRBJ2-3, with TRBD1 identical over 7 bases. This CDR3 contains 15 residues. Germline V gene data show CDR1 as SEHNR and CDR2 as FQNEAQ (reference sequence). V was pared by 5 bases and J by 2 bases, with 7 bases of the junction left unmatched. The CDR3 here is CASSPRDRLTDTQYF. For the CDR3, the DNA is TGTGCCAGCAGCCCTAGGGACAGACTCACAGATACGCAGTATTTT. Filled out from reference TRBV7-9 and TRBJ2-3, the complete variable domain reads DTGVSQNPRHKITKRGQNVTFRCDPISEHNRLYWYRQTLGQGPEFLTYFQNEAQLEKSRLLSDRFSAERPKGSFSTLEIQRTEQGDSAMYLCASSPRDRLTDTQYFGPGTRLTVL.

This chain's CDR3 is CASSVERGGRNEQFF. CDR3 nucleotide sequence: TGTGCCAGCAGCGTAGAGCGGGGGGGAAGGAATGAGCAGTTCTTC. This sequence joins TRBV9 and TRBJ2-1; TRBD2 matches 10 bases. V shed 0 bases and J 7 bases; nucleotides not matched to a gene: 4. CDR1 and CDR2 (germline): SGDLS, YYNGEE. The CDR3 extends over 15 amino acids.

The chain has TRBV13 and TRBJ2-3; TRBD2 is a possible D gene (6 bases). V was clipped by 1 base and J by 0 bases, with 8 bases between them. The CDR3 totals 15 residues. CDR1 is PRHDT and CDR2 is FYEKMQ in the germline V gene (reference sequence). DNA of the CDR3: TGTGCCAGCAGCTTAGTGGAGGGAAGCACAGATACGCAGTATTTT. Amino acid sequence: CASSLVEGSTDTQYF.

V gene TRBV27 combines with J gene TRBJ2-1, with D perhaps matching TRBD1 (6 bases). With 5 bases removed from V and 8 bases from J, the gap between germline ends came to 16 bases. Germline V gives CDR1 MNHEY, CDR2 SMNVEV (reference sequence). CDR3 length: 14 residues. The CDR3 protein is CASSPSPQGHEQFF. The CDR3 coding sequence is TGTGCCAGCAGTCCATCCCCTCAGGGGCATGAGCAGTTCTTC.

V and J are TRBV27 and TRBJ1-5, with 7 bases that match TRBD1. Unmatched junction bases numbered 10, after V lost 5 bases and J lost 6 bases. CDR3 length equals 15 residues. The germline V gene encodes CDR1 MNHEY and CDR2 SMNVEV (reference sequence). The CDR3 loop reads CASSPVQGGIQPQHF. As DNA, the CDR3 is TGTGCCAGCAGTCCCGTCCAGGGGGGGATTCAGCCCCAGCATTTT.

This clone has just one count. The J gene is TRBJ1-5, the V gene TRBV6-1; D is unresolved. Germline values: CDR1 MNHNS, CDR2 SASEGT. The length of the CDR3 is 15 residues. Trimming shortened V by 2 bases and J by 2 bases, and 10 bases separated the two germline ends. CDR3 in amino acids: CASSERPGRNQPQHF. In nucleotides, the CDR3 is TGTGCCAGCAGTGAACGGCCAGGACGCAATCAGCCCCAGCATTTT.

The chain recombines TRBV11-2 with TRBJ2-5; 12 nucleotides line up with TRBD2. With the DNA end fitting TRBJ2-7 better, the J assignment may be wrong. Germline V gene sequence: CDR1 SGHAT, CDR2 FQNNGV. The CDR3 extends over 16 amino acids. CDR3 protein: CASSNPSGGASYEQYF. For the CDR3, the DNA is TGTGCCAGCAGCAACCCTAGCGGGGGGGCCTCCTACGAGCAGTACTTC.

The chain is built from TRBV27 and TRBJ2-1, with a possible D match to TRBD2 (6 bases). Germline loops: CDR1 MNHEY, CDR2 SMNVEV (reference sequence). V was shortened by 0 bases and J by 5 bases, with 17 bases between the two germline ends. This CDR3 comprises 17 residues. The DNA of the CDR3 is TGTGCCAGCAGTTTATCTTTTCCTAGCGAAGGGGACAATGAGCAGTTCTTC. Translating gives CASSLSFPSEGDNEQFF.

This clone is deemed medium-sized. This rearrangement joins TRBV25-1 to TRBJ2-3; D is unresolved. In germline, CDR1 is MGHDK, CDR2 SYGVNS. V gave up 0 bases and J gave up 7 bases, with 5 bases separating them. The CDR3 has 12 residues. The CDR3 sequence is CASSEYGNTQYF. As DNA, the CDR3 is TGTGCCAGCAGTGAATATGGAAATACGCAGTATTTT.

This clone was seen only once. This sequence joins TRBV27 and TRBJ1-1; tentative D call: TRBD1 (5 bases). This CDR3 spans 13 amino acids. Germline CDR1 MNHEY, CDR2 SMNVEV (reference sequence). The V end was cut by 8 bases, the J end by 0 bases, with 10 bases between. The CDR3 spells CASGAGMNTEAFF. The CDR3 DNA reads TGTGCCAGCGGGGCGGGAATGAACACTGAAGCTTTCTTT.

The genes are TRBV30 and TRBJ1-5, with TRBD1 identical over 7 bases. The CDR3 is made up of 14 amino acids. The V gene's germline CDR1 is GTSNPN and CDR2 SVGIG (reference sequence). V dropped 3 bases and J dropped 2; count of bases not matched to a gene: 4. In nucleotides, the CDR3 is TGTGCCTGGAGCCCCGGGACAGGCAATCAGCCCCAGCATTTT. Protein product: CAWSPGTGNQPQHF.

The chain has TRBV4-1 and TRBJ2-7; 9 bases match TRBD1. CDR1 is MGHRA and CDR2 is YSYEKL in the germline V gene. J was trimmed by 4 bases and V by 1 base; bases with no gene match: 11. The CDR3 has 17 residues. The CDR3 coding sequence is TGCGCCAGCAGCCAAGTTCGAACGGGACAGGGAGTGTACGAGCAGTACTTC. Its translation: CASSQVRTGQGVYEQYF.

The V gene is TRBV30, the J gene TRBJ2-3, with TRBD2 matching 7 bases. The CDR3 is made up of 15 amino acids. V was clipped by 5 bases and J by 1 base; unmatched bases: 9. CDR1 and CDR2 from the germline V gene are GTSNPN and SVGIG (reference sequence). Written as DNA, the CDR3 is TGTGCCTGGGGCAGTTTGGGGGGGGGCACAGATACGCAGTATTTT. Its protein is CAWGSLGGGTDTQYF.

This clone has just one count. The genes are TRBV11-2 and TRBJ2-7; D remains ambiguous. Germline values: CDR1 SGHAT, CDR2 FQNNGV. CDR3 length equals 11 residues. Trimming took off 3 bases at V and 4 bases at J, with 4 bases between the two ends. The CDR3, as DNA: TGTGCCAGCAGCTTCGAATACGAGCAGTACTTC. It translates to CASSFEYEQYF.

J is TRBJ2-7 and V is TRBV4-1; tentatively, D is TRBD2 (6 bases). This CDR3 is built from 15 residues. The V and J ends lost 5 bases and 3 bases respectively, with 17 bases between them. Germline values: CDR1 MGHRA, CDR2 YSYEKL. The DNA for the CDR3 is TGCGCCAGCAGCACCCTTTCGGGAGAGCACTACGAGCAGTACTTC. Translated: CASSTLSGEHYEQYF.

The rearrangement joins TRBV19 to TRBJ1-2; D remains unclear. The CDR3 sequence is 15 residues long. Germline CDR1 reads LNHDA; CDR2 reads SQIVND (reference sequence). Trimming pared 1 base from V and 2 bases from J, leaving 11 bases between. The CDR3 sequence: CASSIGGGENYGYTF. The CDR3 bases are TGTGCCAGTAGTATAGGGGGAGGCGAGAACTATGGCTACACCTTC. The entire variable domain, with the rest obtained from reference TRBV19 and TRBJ1-2, is as follows: DGGITQSPKYLFRKEGQNVTLSCEQNLNHDAMYWYRQDPGQGLRLIYYSQIVNDFQKGDIAEGYSVSREKKESFPLTVTSAQKNPTAFYLCASSIGGGENYGYTFGSGTRLTVV.

The rearrangement links TRBV27 to TRBJ2-1, with 9 nucleotides matching TRBD2. The J segment lost 7 bases and the V segment lost 6 bases, leaving 10 bases of the junction unmatched. The CDR3 sequence is 15 residues long. Germline V lookup: CDR1 MNHEY, CDR2 SMNVEV (reference sequence). The CDR3 DNA reads as TGTGCCAGCAGCCTCACTAGCGGGCTTGGGAATGAGCAGTTCTTC. Encoded protein: CASSLTSGLGNEQFF.

The rearrangement uses TRBV7-3 and TRBJ2-1, with TRBD1 matching 11 bases. V trimming: 5 bases; J trimming: 8 bases; junction bases outside the gene matches: 5. The germline V gene encodes CDR1 SGHTA and CDR2 FQGTGA. The CDR3 has 14 amino acids. The CDR3 nucleotides are TGTGCCAGCAGCCCCGGGACAGGGGGGCATGAGCAGTTCTTC. It yields the protein CASSPGTGGHEQFF.

This clone was detected once. This chain connects TRBV27 to TRBJ2-5, with a weak D call TRBD2 (6 bases). The germline CDR1 and CDR2 sequences are MNHEY and SMNVEV (reference sequence). V gave up 0 bases and J gave up 9 bases, with 20 bases separating them. CDR3 length: 16 amino acids. The CDR3 region is CASSLSLGTTGEAQYF. The CDR3 nucleotides are TGTGCCAGCAGTTTATCTTTGGGCACAACGGGGGAGGCCCAGTACTTC.